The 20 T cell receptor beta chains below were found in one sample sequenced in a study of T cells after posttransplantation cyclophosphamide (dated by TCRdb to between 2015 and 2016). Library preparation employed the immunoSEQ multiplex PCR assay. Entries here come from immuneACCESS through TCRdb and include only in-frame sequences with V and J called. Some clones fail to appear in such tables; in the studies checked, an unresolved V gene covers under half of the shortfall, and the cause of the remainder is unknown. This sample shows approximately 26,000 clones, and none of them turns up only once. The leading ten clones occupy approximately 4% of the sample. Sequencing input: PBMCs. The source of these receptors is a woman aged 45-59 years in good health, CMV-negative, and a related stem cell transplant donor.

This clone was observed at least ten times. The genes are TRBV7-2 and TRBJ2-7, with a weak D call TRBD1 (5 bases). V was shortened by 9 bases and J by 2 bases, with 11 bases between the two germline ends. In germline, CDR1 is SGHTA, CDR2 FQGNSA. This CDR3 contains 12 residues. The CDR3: CARNLGAYEQYF. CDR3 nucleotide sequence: TGTGCCAGGAACCTAGGGGCCTACGAGCAGTACTTC.

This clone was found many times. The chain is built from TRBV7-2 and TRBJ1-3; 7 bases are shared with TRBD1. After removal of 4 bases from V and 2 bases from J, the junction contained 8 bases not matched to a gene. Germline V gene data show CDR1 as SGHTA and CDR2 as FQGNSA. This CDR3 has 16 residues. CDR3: CASSSYSTGTGNTIYF. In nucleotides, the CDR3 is TGTGCCAGCAGCTCTTATTCGACAGGGACTGGAAACACCATATATTTT.

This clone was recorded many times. The CDR3 DNA reads as TGTGCCAGCAGCTCGCTGGCGGGGGGTTACAATGAGCAGTTCTTC. Encoded protein: CASSSLAGGYNEQFF. The chain couples TRBV11-1 to TRBJ2-1, with 8 bases matching TRBD2. The CDR3 has 15 amino acids. Germline V gene sequence: CDR1 SGHAT, CDR2 FQDESV (reference sequence). V was pared by 4 bases and J by 4 bases, with 6 bases of the junction left unmatched. The full variable domain, with the rest looked up from reference TRBV11-1 and TRBJ2-1, is EAEVAQSPRYKITEKSQAVAFWCDPISGHATLYWYRQILGQGPELLVQFQDESVVDDSQLPKDRFSAERLKGVDSTLKIQPAELGDSAMYLCASSSLAGGYNEQFFGPGTRLTVL.

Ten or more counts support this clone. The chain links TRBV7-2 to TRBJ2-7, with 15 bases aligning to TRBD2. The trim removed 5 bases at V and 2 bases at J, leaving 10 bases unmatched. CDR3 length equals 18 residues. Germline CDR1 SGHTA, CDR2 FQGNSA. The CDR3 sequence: CASSLGLAGGHPAYEQYF. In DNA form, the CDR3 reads TGTGCCAGCAGCCTCGGACTAGCGGGGGGGCACCCTGCCTACGAGCAGTACTTC.

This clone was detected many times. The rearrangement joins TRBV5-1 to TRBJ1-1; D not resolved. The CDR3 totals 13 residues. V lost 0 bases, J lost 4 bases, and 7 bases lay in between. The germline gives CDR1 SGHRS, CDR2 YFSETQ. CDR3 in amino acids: CASSLGGSTEAFF. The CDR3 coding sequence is TGCGCCAGCAGCTTGGGAGGGAGCACTGAAGCTTTCTTT. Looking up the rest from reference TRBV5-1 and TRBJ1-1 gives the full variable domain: KAGVTQTPRYLIKTRGQQVTLSCSPISGHRSVSWYQQTPGQGLQFLFEYFSETQRNKGNFPGRFSGRQFSNSRSEMNVSTLELGDSALYLCASSLGGSTEAFFGQGTRLTVV.

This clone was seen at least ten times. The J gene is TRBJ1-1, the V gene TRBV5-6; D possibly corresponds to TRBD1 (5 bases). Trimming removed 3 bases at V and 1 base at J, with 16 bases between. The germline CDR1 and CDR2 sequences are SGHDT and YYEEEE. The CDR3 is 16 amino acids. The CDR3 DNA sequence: TGTGCCAGCAGCTCATATGCGGGGCCAACGAACACTGAAGCTTTCTTT. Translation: CASSSYAGPTNTEAFF.

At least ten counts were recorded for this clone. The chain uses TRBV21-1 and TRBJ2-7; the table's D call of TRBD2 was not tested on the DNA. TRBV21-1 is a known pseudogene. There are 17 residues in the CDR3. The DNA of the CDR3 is TGTGCCAGCAGCAAAGTTGGGGAGGAAGCGTTCTCCTACGAGCAGTACTTC. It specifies CASSKVGEEAFSYEQYF.

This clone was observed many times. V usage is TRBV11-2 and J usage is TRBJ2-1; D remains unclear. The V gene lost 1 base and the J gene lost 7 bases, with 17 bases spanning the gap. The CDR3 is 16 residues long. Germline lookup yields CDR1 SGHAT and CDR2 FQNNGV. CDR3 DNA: TGTGCCAGCAGCTTAGCCGGTATACGACTTGTTAATGAGCAGTTCTTC. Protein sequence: CASSLAGIRLVNEQFF.

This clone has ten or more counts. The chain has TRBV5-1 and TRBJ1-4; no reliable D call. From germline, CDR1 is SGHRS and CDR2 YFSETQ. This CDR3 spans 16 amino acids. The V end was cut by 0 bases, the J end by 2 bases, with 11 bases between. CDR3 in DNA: TGCGCCAGCAGCTTGGATAAGGGAGGGACTAATGAAAAACTGTTTTTT. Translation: CASSLDKGGTNEKLFF.

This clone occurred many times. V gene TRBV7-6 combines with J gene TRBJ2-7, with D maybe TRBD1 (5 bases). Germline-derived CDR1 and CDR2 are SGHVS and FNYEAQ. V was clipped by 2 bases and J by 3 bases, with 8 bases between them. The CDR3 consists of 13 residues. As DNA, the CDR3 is TGTGCCAGCAGCTTAACGCAGGGCTACGAGCAGTACTTC. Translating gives CASSLTQGYEQYF.

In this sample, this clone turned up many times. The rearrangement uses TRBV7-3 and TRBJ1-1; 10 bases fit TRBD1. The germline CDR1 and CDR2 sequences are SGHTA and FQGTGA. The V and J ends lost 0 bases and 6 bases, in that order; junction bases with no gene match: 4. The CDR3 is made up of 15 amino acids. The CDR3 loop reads CASSLTLGQGAEAFF. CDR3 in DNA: TGTGCCAGCAGCTTAACGTTAGGACAGGGGGCTGAAGCTTTCTTT.

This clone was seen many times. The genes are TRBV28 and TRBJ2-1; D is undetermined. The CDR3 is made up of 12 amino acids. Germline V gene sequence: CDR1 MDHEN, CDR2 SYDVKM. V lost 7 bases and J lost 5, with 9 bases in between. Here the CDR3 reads CASTIRDNEQFF. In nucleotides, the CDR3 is TGTGCCAGCACCATACGGGACAATGAGCAGTTCTTC. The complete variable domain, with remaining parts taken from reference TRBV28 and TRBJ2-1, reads DVKVTQSSRYLVKRTGEKVFLECVQDMDHENMFWYRQDPGLGLRLIYFSYDVKMKEKGDIPEGYSVSREKKERFSLILESASTNQTSMYLCASTIRDNEQFFGPGTRLTVL.

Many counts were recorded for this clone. This CDR3 reads CASDGTSGNSYNEQFF. As DNA, the CDR3 is TGTGCCAGCGATGGGACTAGCGGCAACTCCTACAATGAGCAGTTCTTC. This chain connects TRBV2 to TRBJ2-1, with 11 bases that match TRBD2. Germline assignment: CDR1 SNHLY and CDR2 FYNNEI. The CDR3 length is 16 residues. Germline trimming cut 8 bases from V and 0 bases from J; bases unmatched to any gene: 6.

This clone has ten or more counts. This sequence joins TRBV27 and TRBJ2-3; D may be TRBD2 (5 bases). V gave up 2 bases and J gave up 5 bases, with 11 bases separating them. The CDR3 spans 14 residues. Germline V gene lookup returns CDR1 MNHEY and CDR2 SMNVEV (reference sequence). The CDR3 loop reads CASSLGGWGDTQYF. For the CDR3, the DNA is TGTGCCAGCAGTTTAGGCGGGTGGGGAGATACGCAGTATTTT.

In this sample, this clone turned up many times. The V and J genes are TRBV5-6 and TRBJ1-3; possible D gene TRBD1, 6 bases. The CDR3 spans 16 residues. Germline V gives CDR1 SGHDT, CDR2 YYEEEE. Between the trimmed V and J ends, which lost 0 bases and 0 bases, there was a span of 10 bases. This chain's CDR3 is CASSLDRASSGNTIYF. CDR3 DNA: TGTGCCAGCAGCTTGGACAGGGCTTCCTCTGGAAACACCATATATTTT.

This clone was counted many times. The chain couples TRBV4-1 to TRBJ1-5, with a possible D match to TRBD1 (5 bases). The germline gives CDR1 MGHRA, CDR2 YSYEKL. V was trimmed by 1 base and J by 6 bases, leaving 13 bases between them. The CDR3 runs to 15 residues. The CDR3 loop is CASSQGPAGGQPQHF. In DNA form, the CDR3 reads TGCGCCAGCAGCCAAGGTCCCGCGGGGGGTCAGCCCCAGCATTTT.

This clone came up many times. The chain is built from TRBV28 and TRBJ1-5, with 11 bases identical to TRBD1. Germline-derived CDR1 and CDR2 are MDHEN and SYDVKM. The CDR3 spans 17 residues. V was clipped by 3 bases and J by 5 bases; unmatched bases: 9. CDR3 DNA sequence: TGTGCCAGCAGTTTGACCGGGACAGGGGGAGAGGATCAGCCCCAGCATTTT. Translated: CASSLTGTGGEDQPQHF.

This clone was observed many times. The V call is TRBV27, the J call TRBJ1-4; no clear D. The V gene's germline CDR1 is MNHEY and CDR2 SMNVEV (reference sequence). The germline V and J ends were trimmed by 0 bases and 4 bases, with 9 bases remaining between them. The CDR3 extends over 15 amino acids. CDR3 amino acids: CASSLSAGGNEKLFF. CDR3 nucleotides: TGTGCCAGCAGTTTATCGGCAGGTGGTAATGAAAAACTGTTTTTT.

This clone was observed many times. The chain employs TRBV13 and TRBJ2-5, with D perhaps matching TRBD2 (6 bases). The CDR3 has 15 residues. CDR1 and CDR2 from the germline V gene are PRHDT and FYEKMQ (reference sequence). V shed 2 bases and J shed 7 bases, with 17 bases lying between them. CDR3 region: CASSLFYSSVGTQYF. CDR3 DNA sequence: TGTGCCAGCAGCTTATTTTATTCTAGCGTGGGGACCCAGTACTTC.

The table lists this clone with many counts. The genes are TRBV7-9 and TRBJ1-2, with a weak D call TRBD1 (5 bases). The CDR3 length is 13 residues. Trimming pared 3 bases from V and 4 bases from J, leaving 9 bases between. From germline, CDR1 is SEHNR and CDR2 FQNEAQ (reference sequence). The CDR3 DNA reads TGTGCCAGCAGCTTGATGGGGGGCTATGGCTACACCTTC. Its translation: CASSLMGGYGYTF.